This TCR beta chain stems from a study of PD-L1 blockade in urothelial cancer. As for the study in general: The researchers analyzed blood 3 weeks (second dose) and 6 weeks after treatment start. Per blood sample, T cells had a median of around 150,000.

Regarding the study as a whole: Better progression-free and overall survival followed lower pretreatment blood clonality.

The time point was: pretreatment peripheral blood. Measured with immunoSEQ multiplex PCR; TCRdb has only the in-frame clones, and not every one. The sample consists of 40,000 to 60,000 clones, roughly 78% of them appearing once. Germline V gene sequence: CDR1 MNHNS, CDR2 SASEGT. The CDR3 contains 13 residues. V was cut by 10 bases and J by 0 bases, with 12 bases left in between. Comment on this clone: The antigen is not known.

The sequences come from PBMCs, collected around atezolizumab (anti-PD-L1) treatment. V gene TRBV6-1 combines with J gene TRBJ1-1; D gene ambiguous. This clonotype was sampled from a man aged 65 to 79 with urothelial cancer. This CDR3 is CATLAELNTEAFF. The CDR3 bases are TGTGCCACCTTGGCGGAACTGAACACTGAAGCTTTCTTT.